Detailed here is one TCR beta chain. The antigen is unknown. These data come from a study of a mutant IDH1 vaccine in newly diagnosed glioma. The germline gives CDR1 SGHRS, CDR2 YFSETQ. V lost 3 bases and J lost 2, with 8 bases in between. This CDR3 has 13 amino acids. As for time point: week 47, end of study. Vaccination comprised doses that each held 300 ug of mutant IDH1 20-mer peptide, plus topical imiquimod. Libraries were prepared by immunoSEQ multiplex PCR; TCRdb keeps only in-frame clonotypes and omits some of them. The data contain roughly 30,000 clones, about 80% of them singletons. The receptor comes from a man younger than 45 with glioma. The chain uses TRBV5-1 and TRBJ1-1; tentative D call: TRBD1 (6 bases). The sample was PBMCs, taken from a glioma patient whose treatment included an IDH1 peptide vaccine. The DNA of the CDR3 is TGCGCCAGCAGCTCAGGGGTTAACACTGAAGCTTTCTTT. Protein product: CASSSGVNTEAFF.